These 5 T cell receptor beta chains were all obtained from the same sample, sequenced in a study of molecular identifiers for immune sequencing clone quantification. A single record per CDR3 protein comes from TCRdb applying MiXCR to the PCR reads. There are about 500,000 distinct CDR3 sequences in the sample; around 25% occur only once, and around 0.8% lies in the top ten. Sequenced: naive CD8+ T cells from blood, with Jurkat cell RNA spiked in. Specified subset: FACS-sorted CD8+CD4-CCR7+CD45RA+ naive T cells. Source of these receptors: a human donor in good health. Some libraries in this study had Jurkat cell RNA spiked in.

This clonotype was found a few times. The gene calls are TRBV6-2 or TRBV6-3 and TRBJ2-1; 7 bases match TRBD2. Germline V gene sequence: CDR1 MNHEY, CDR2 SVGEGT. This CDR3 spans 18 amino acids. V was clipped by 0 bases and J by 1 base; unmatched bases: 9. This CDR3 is CASSYSGLLARSYNEQFF. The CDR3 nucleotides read TGTGCCAGCAGTTACTCCGGCTTACTAGCGAGGTCCTACAATGAGCAGTTCTTC.

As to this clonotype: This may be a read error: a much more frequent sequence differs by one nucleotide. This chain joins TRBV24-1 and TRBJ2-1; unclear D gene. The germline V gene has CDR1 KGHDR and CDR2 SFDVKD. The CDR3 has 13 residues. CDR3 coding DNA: TGTGCCGCCAGTGATGGGGCCTACAATGAGCAGTTCTTC. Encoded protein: CAASDGAYNEQFF.

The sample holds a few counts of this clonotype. The CDR3 DNA reads as TGCAGTGCTGCCGACACCGGACTTCGCCAAGAGACCCAGTACTTC. Translation gives CSAADTGLRQETQYF. The chain joins TRBV20-1 to TRBJ2-5, with D perhaps TRBD2 (5 bases). The CDR3 is made up of 15 amino acids. Germline assignment: CDR1 DFQATT and CDR2 SNEGSKA (reference sequence). V lost 5 bases and J lost 1, with 17 bases in between.

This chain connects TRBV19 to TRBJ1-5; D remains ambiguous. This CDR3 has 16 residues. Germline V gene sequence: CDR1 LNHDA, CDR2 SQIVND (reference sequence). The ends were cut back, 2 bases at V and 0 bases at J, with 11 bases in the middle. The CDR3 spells CASSISGGYSNQPQHF. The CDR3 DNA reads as TGTGCCAGTAGTATATCGGGAGGATATAGCAATCAGCCCCAGCATTTT.

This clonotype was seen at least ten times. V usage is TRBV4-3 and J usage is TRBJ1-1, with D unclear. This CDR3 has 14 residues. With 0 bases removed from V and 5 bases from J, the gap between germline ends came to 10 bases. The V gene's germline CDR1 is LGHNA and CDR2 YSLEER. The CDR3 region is CASSQDSGETEAFF. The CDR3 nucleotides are TGCGCCAGCAGCCAAGATTCAGGTGAAACTGAAGCTTTCTTT.